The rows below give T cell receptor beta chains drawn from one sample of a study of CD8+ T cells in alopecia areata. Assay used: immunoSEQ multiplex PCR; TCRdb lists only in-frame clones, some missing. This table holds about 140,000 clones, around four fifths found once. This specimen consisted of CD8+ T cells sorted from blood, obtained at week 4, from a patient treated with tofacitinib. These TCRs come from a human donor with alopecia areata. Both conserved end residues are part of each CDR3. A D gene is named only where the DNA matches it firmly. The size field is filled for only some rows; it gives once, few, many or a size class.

CDR3: CASSSALAGGETQYF
DNA: TGTGCCAGCAGCTCCGCCTTAGCGGGGGGGGAGACCCAGTACTTC
V: TRBV5-6
D: TRBD2
J: TRBJ2-5
size: NA

CDR3: CASPPGLGTDTQYF
DNA: TGTGCCAGCCCCCCGGGATTGGGCACAGATACGCAGTATTTT
V: TRBV2
D: NA
J: TRBJ2-3
size: few

CDR3: CASSLGQGLSYEQYF
DNA: TGTGCCAGCAGCTTGGGACAGGGCCTATCCTACGAGCAGTACTTC
V: TRBV7-6
D: TRBD1
J: TRBJ2-7
size: NA

CDR3: CASSSIGPEEYF
DNA: TGTGCCAGCAGCTCTATCGGGCCAGAAGAGTACTTC
V: TRBV7-2
D: NA
J: TRBJ2-7
size: few

CDR3: CASSQEGQSGSYGYTF
DNA: TGTGCCAGCAGCCAAGAAGGTCAGTCTGGAAGCTATGGCTACACCTTC
V: TRBV4-2
D: NA
J: TRBJ1-2
size: NA

CDR3: CASSQEKWDGAEAFF
DNA: TGTGCCAGCAGCCAAGAAAAGTGGGATGGCGCTGAAGCTTTCTTT
V: TRBV4-2
D: NA
J: TRBJ1-1
size: NA

CDR3: CASSPSGAGGTDTQYF
DNA: TGTGCCAGCAGCCCGTCCGGGGCGGGGGGGACAGATACGCAGTATTTT
V: TRBV11-3
D: TRBD2
J: TRBJ2-3
size: NA

CDR3: CASSSAFGWAGSYEQYF
DNA: TGTGCCAGCAGCTCCGCCTTCGGGTGGGCAGGGTCCTACGAGCAGTACTTC
V: TRBV5-6
D: NA
J: TRBJ2-7
size: NA

CDR3: CASSLNPGVPPEYEQYF
DNA: TGTGCCAGCAGCTTAAACCCCGGGGTCCCTCCGGAATACGAGCAGTACTTC
V: TRBV7-8
D: NA
J: TRBJ2-7
size: once

CDR3: CASSLDFAGVYNEQFF
DNA: TGCGCCAGCAGCTTAGATTTTGCGGGGGTCTACAATGAGCAGTTCTTC
V: TRBV10-2
D: TRBD2
J: TRBJ2-1
size: NA

CDR3: CASSSQGAQETQYF
DNA: TGTGCCAGCAGCTCTCAGGGAGCCCAAGAGACCCAGTACTTC
V: TRBV7-8
D: NA
J: TRBJ2-5
size: NA

CDR3: CASSLGSPHNSPLHF
DNA: TGTGCCAGCAGCTTGGGCTCACCCCATAATTCACCCCTCCACTTT
V: TRBV5-6
D: NA
J: TRBJ1-6
size: NA

CDR3: CASSLLSGRIYEQYF
DNA: TGCGCCAGCAGCTTGCTTTCAGGGAGGATTTACGAGCAGTACTTC
V: TRBV5-1
D: NA
J: TRBJ2-7
size: few

CDR3: CASRWTGDQDTEAFF
DNA: TGTGCCAGCAGGTGGACAGGGGATCAGGACACTGAAGCTTTCTTT
V: TRBV2
D: TRBD1
J: TRBJ1-1
size: few

CDR3: CASSQWTGRDEQYF
DNA: TGCGCCAGCAGCCAATGGACAGGGAGAGACGAGCAGTACTTC
V: TRBV4-3
D: TRBD1
J: TRBJ2-7
size: NA

CDR3: CASSQDRDQPQHF
DNA: TGCGCCAGCAGCCAAGATCGCGATCAGCCCCAGCATTTT
V: TRBV4-3
D: NA
J: TRBJ1-5
size: NA

CDR3: CSAPRGPSTDTQYF
DNA: TGCAGCGCACCGCGGGGGCCTAGCACAGATACGCAGTATTTT
V: TRBV29-1
D: NA
J: TRBJ2-3
size: NA

CDR3: CASSHYLWDNEQFF
DNA: TGCGCCAGCAGCCACTACCTTTGGGACAATGAGCAGTTCTTC
V: TRBV4-3
D: NA
J: TRBJ2-1
size: once

CDR3: CASSPSGRPYNEQFF
DNA: TGTGCCAGCAGCCCAAGCGGGCGTCCCTACAATGAGCAGTTCTTC
V: TRBV7-2
D: NA
J: TRBJ2-1
size: once

CDR3: CASWGGTDTQYF
DNA: TGTGCCAGCTGGGGGGGGACAGATACGCAGTATTTT
V: TRBV6-5
D: TRBD2
J: TRBJ2-3
size: NA

CDR3: CSVGAGGSYEQYF
DNA: TGCAGCGTTGGCGCAGGGGGCTCCTACGAGCAGTACTTC
V: TRBV29-1
D: TRBD1
J: TRBJ2-7
size: once

CDR3: CASSLGLQAYSNQPQHF
DNA: TGTGCCAGCAGCTTAGGCCTCCAGGCCTATAGCAATCAGCCCCAGCATTTT
V: TRBV13
D: NA
J: TRBJ1-5
size: NA

CDR3: CAISRTESTDTQYF
DNA: TGTGCCATCAGCCGGACAGAAAGCACAGATACGCAGTATTTT
V: TRBV10-3
D: NA
J: TRBJ2-3
size: NA

CDR3: CASSQDPPAGSTDTQYF
DNA: TGCGCCAGCAGCCAAGACCCCCCAGCGGGGAGCACAGATACGCAGTATTTT
V: TRBV4-3
D: TRBD2
J: TRBJ2-3
size: NA

CDR3: CSAGDYEQYF
DNA: TGCAGTGCCGGGGACTACGAGCAGTACTTC
V: TRBV20-1
D: NA
J: TRBJ2-7
size: NA

CDR3: CASSFDRTLNEQYF
DNA: TGCGCCAGCAGCTTTGACAGAACCCTAAACGAGCAGTACTTC
V: TRBV5-1
D: NA
J: TRBJ2-7
size: NA